A selection of T cell receptor beta chains follows, all from one sample in a study of blood T cell repertoires in COVID-19. Here immunoSEQ multiplex PCR was the method, and the copy in TCRdb shows in-frame clones only, minus some. In the table there are 150,000 to 200,000 clones, around nine tenths of which are singletons. Sequencing was done on a sample of peripheral blood. Every receptor here comes from a man between 70 and 80 years old with acute or convalescent COVID-19. Both conserved end residues are part of each CDR3. The order of the fields is D gene, clone size, V gene, J gene, CDR3 DNA, CDR3 protein. A D gene is named only where the DNA matches it firmly. Size tells how often a clone was seen (once, few, many) or the class of an expanded clone, and some rows leave it out.

>TRBD2|.|TRBV11-2|TRBJ2-1
TGTGCCAGCAGCCGGACTAGCGGGACCTCCTACAATGAGCAGTTCTTC
CASSRTSGTSYNEQFF
>.|.|TRBV9|TRBJ2-3
TGTGCCAGCAGCGTAGGAGGAGTCGGGGGCACAGATACGCAGTATTTT
CASSVGGVGGTDTQYF
>.|.|TRBV5-1|TRBJ2-1
TGCGCCAGCACCTTGGTGGGGGCTTACAATGAGCAGTTCTTC
CASTLVGAYNEQFF
>.|.|TRBV30|TRBJ1-2
TGTGCCTGGAACACCGGAGGGACGGGCTTTGGCTACACCTTC
CAWNTGGTGFGYTF
>.|.|TRBV4-2|TRBJ2-7
TGTGCCAGCAGCCAAGACCGGCGGGGCGACCACGAGCAGTACTTC
CASSQDRRGDHEQYF
>.|.|TRBV7-9|TRBJ2-5
TGTGCCAGCAGCCCCTCCTCAGAGACCCAGTACTTC
CASSPSSETQYF
>.|.|TRBV21-1|TRBJ2-1
TGTGCCAGCAGGGAACTAGGAGGGATGAATGAGCAGTTCTTC
CASRELGGMNEQFF
>.|.|TRBV5-1|TRBJ2-3
TGCGCCAGCAGCTCCGCGGGGGCACCCACAGATACGCAGTATTTT
CASSSAGAPTDTQYF
>TRBD1|.|TRBV14|TRBJ2-1
TGTGCCAGCAGCTACACAGGGGTCCATGAGCAGTTCTTC
CASSYTGVHEQFF
>.|.|TRBV28|TRBJ1-3
TGTGCCAGCAGTTTAATACTGGCTGGAAACACCATATATTTT
CASSLILAGNTIYF
>.|.|TRBV6-5|TRBJ2-7
TGTGCCAGCAGTTACTCGATAGCCCCGACCGAGCAGTACTTC
CASSYSIAPTEQYF
>TRBD1|once|TRBV7-8|TRBJ2-3
TGTGCCAGCAGCTCGAGGACAGGGGGCACAGATACGCAGTATTTT
CASSSRTGGTDTQYF
>.|.|TRBV6-2/TRBV6-3|TRBJ2-2
TGTGCCAGCAGCGATCGAAGGTCAGGAGGGCGGGAGCTGTTTTTT
CASSDRRSGGRELFF
>.|.|TRBV6-5|TRBJ1-2
TGTGCCAGCAGTCCCGCTCGGGGCTACACCTTC
CASSPARGYTF
>.|.|TRBV5-1|TRBJ2-5
TGCGCCAGCAGCTTGGTAGAGGCCTTGGTGGAGACCCAGTACTTC
CASSLVEALVETQYF
>TRBD1|.|TRBV6-5|TRBJ1-1
TGTGCCAGCAGTTACCTTCACACAGGGGCAGCTTTCTTT
CASSYLHTGAAFF
>TRBD2|.|TRBV24-1|TRBJ2-2
TGTGCCACCAGCGGATACGGACCGGAGGCACTAGCGGGACCTACCGGGGAGCTGTTTTTT
CATSGYGPEALAGPTGELFF
>.|few|TRBV2|TRBJ2-7
TGTGCTACACGACAAGGGGTATCCTACGAGCAGTACTTC
CATRQGVSYEQYF
>.|.|TRBV7-3|TRBJ1-3
TGTGCCAGCAGCCCGCAGCCGACAGGAAACACCATATATTTT
CASSPQPTGNTIYF
>.|.|TRBV11-2|TRBJ1-3
TGTGCCAGCAGCTCCCAGGGAATCTCTGGAAACACCATATATTTT
CASSSQGISGNTIYF
>.|once|TRBV29-1|TRBJ1-3
TGCAGCGCCGGGGGTACCTCTGGAAACACCATATATTTT
CSAGGTSGNTIYF
>.|.|TRBV27|TRBJ2-7
TGTGCCAGCAGTTTTGAGCGGGTGCCTCGAATCGGCTTATACTTC
CASSFERVPRIGLYF
>TRBD1|.|TRBV7-3|TRBJ1-2
TGTGCCAGCAGCATTATGCCAGGGGGCTATGGCTACACCTTC
CASSIMPGGYGYTF
>TRBD2|.|TRBV5-5|TRBJ2-1
TGTGCCAGCAGCTTACAACCCAATTCGGGGGGGGGACAGTTCTTC
CASSLQPNSGGGQFF
>TRBD2|.|TRBV10-3|TRBJ2-1
TGTGCCATCACCGGGACTAGCGGGGGGGCTTACAATGAGCAGTTCTTC
CAITGTSGGAYNEQFF
>TRBD1|.|TRBV5-6|TRBJ2-3
TGTGCCAGCAGCTTGAGCGGGACAGGGGAAAGGGATACGCAGTATTTT
CASSLSGTGERDTQYF
>.|.|TRBV6-5|TRBJ1-1
TGTGCCAGCAGAGAGGTGGTGAACACTGAAGCTTTCTTT
CASREVVNTEAFF
>TRBD2|.|TRBV6-2/TRBV6-3|TRBJ2-3
TGTGCCAGCACCCCTGGGCTAGCGGAGCAGTATTTT
CASTPGLAEQYF
>TRBD1|.|TRBV27|TRBJ2-2
TGTGCCAGCAGCCAAAGAGGACAGGCTGGGGAGCTGTTTTTT
CASSQRGQAGELFF
>.|.|TRBV7-6|TRBJ1-3
TGTGCCAGCAGCCGGACAGCCTTTGAGGGAAACACCATATATTTT
CASSRTAFEGNTIYF
>TRBD1|.|TRBV28|TRBJ1-4
TGTGCCAGCAGTTTTTTTGCCAGGGGGTTAAATGAAAAACTGTTTTTT
CASSFFARGLNEKLFF
>.|.|TRBV27|TRBJ2-7
TGTGCCAGCAGTTTAGCCCAAGGGAGTAAATACGAGCAGTACTTC
CASSLAQGSKYEQYF
>.|.|TRBV5-1|TRBJ2-2
TGCGCCAGCAGCTTGGACCCTCTGCTAGGCGCCGGGGAGCTGTTTTTT
CASSLDPLLGAGELFF
>.|few|TRBV7-2|TRBJ2-7
TGTGCCAGCAGCTTTGAAGCCGGGACACAGGTCTACGAGCAGTACTTC
CASSFEAGTQVYEQYF
>TRBD1|.|TRBV27|TRBJ1-2
TGTGCCAGCAGTTTATCACAGGGGCCGGGCGGCTACACCTTC
CASSLSQGPGGYTF